This T cell receptor (beta chain) was obtained from a study of blood T cell repertoires in COVID-19. Some clones are missing from TCRdb's copy, which holds only in-frame ones; the method was immunoSEQ multiplex PCR. The repertoire holds about 280,000 clones, with 85% as singletons. Cohorts were determined from participant-reported clinical history. Germline loops: CDR1 SQVTM, CDR2 ANQGSEA. This CDR3 spans 14 amino acids. V shed 4 bases and J shed 3 bases, with 15 bases lying between them. This TCR was recovered from a woman aged 45-60 years who had recovered from COVID-19. J is TRBJ1-1 and V is TRBV29-1; D is unclear. The specimen sequenced was PBMCs or T cells enriched from blood (not recorded which). The CDR3 is CSVVLEVWDTEAFF. The CDR3 coding sequence is TGCAGCGTTGTGTTAGAGGTTTGGGACACTGAAGCTTTCTTT.